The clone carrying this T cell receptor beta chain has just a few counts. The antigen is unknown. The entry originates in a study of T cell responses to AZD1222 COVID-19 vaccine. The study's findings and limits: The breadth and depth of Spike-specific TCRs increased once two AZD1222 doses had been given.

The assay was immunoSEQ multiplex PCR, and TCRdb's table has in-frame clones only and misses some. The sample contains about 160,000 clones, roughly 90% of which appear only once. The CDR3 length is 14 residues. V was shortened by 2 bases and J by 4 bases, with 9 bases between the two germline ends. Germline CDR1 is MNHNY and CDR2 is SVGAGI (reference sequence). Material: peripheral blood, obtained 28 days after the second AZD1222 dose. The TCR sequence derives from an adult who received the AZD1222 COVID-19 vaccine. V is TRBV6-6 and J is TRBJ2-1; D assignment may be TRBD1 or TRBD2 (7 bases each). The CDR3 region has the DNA TGTGCCAGCAGTTACCAGGGGGGGTACAATGAGCAGTTCTTC. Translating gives CASSYQGGYNEQFF.